The clone carrying this TCR beta chain has a handful of counts. This specimen comes from a study of T-cell memory formation after mild COVID-19. The CDR3 sequence is 14 residues long. The germline V gene encodes CDR1 SEHNR and CDR2 FQNEAQ (reference sequence). Trimming at V came to 6 bases and at J to 9 bases, leaving 6 bases not matched to a gene. TCRdb re-derived calls from the 5' RACE reads in MiXCR, one entry per CDR3 protein. The sample lists 400,000 to 450,000 distinct CDR3 sequences, roughly 17% seen once, with about a fifth in the top ten. The chain links TRBV7-9 to TRBJ2-1; TRBD2 matches 12 bases. The source is a man aged 18 to 30 who had mild COVID-19 (a few samples of this study predate the infection). Cell type and time point are not known. Sequencing was done on a sample of PBMCs or a T cell subset sorted from them (not recorded which). DNA of the CDR3: TGTGCCAGCAGAAGAGGACTAGCGGGGTTTGAGCAGTTCTTC. Its translation is CASRRGLAGFEQFF.